This is a list of T cell receptor beta chains from one sample in a study of T-cell reconstitution after alpha-beta-depleted transplantation in children. TCRdb redid the calling of the PCR reads with MiXCR, one entry per CDR3 protein. The sample has a few hundred thousand distinct CDR3 sequences, roughly 18% seen once. The sequences come from PBMCs from the stem cell graft donor, collected from the stem cell graft. The source is a human donor who donated a stem cell graft to a child with acute lymphoblastic leukemia. Each CDR3 is given with its conserved first and last residue. The D gene is left open where the match is weak. Clone size is given for some rows only: seen once, a few or many times, or a class if the clone is expanded.

CDR3 | DNA | size | J | D | V
CASTSGGPTDTQYF | TGTGCCAGCACCAGTGGGGGTCCAACAGATACGCAGTATTTT | NA | TRBJ2-3 | NA | TRBV12-3/TRBV12-4
CASSFQMTSTDTQYF | TGCGCCAGCAGCTTCCAGATGACTAGCACAGATACGCAGTATTTT | NA | TRBJ2-3 | NA | TRBV5-1
CASSLATDHEQYF | TGTGCCAGCAGTTTAGCGACCGACCACGAGCAGTACTTC | few | TRBJ2-7 | NA | TRBV12-3/TRBV12-4
CASSPPMNTEAFF | TGTGCCAGCAGTCCACCGATGAACACTGAAGCTTTCTTT | many | TRBJ1-1 | NA | TRBV12-3/TRBV12-4
CASSLNLGAHYEQYF | TGTGCCAGCAGCTTGAATTTAGGAGCCCACTACGAGCAGTACTTC | NA | TRBJ2-7 | NA | TRBV7-3
CASSVWDTHTDTQYF | TGTGCCAGCAGCGTATGGGACACGCACACAGATACGCAGTATTTT | few | TRBJ2-3 | NA | TRBV7-8
CASSRSGYYEQYF | TGTGCCAGCAGCCGTAGCGGATACTACGAGCAGTACTTC | NA | TRBJ2-7 | NA | TRBV7-9
CASGDDRGRRTGELFF | TGTGCTAGTGGTGATGACAGGGGGCGCAGAACCGGGGAGCTGTTTTTT | NA | TRBJ2-2 | TRBD1 | TRBV12-5
CCVDTGGEQYF | TGCTGTGTGGATACGGGTGGCGAGCAGTACTTC | NA | TRBJ2-7 | NA | TRBV20-1
CSARLSGTEAFF | TGCAGTGCGCGCCTAAGTGGCACTGAAGCTTTCTTT | few | TRBJ1-1 | NA | TRBV20-1
CASSPTGRGLVNNEQFF | TGTGCCAGCAGCCCTACCGGTCGGGGACTAGTTAACAATGAGCAGTTCTTC | NA | TRBJ2-1 | TRBD2 | TRBV6-1
CASSHTGSGADVLTF | TGTGCCAGCAGCCACACGGGCTCTGGGGCCGACGTCCTGACTTTC | NA | TRBJ2-6 | NA | TRBV6-1
CASSEGTSGVTDTQYF | TGTGCCAGCAGTGAAGGGACTAGCGGGGTCACAGATACGCAGTATTTT | NA | TRBJ2-3 | TRBD2 | TRBV2
CASSFGNTIYF | TGTGCCAGCAGTTTTGGAAACACCATATATTTT | many | TRBJ1-3 | NA | TRBV12-3/TRBV12-4
CASSYPGNTIYF | TGCGCCAGCAGCTACCCTGGAAACACCATATATTTT | NA | TRBJ1-3 | NA | TRBV5-1
CASSPRQGWNIQYF | TGTGCCAGCAGCCCACGACAGGGCTGGAACATTCAGTACTTC | few | TRBJ2-4 | TRBD1 | TRBV7-2
CASSSGLAGGPGETQYF | TGTGCCAGCAGTTCGGGACTAGCGGGAGGGCCGGGGGAGACCCAGTACTTC | NA | TRBJ2-5 | TRBD2 | TRBV27
CASSSPGLLNEQFF | TGTGCCAGCAGCTCCCCGGGACTACTGAATGAGCAGTTCTTC | few | TRBJ2-1 | TRBD2 | TRBV7-3
CASLIARGSSYEQYF | TGTGCCAGTCTTATAGCGCGCGGTAGCTCCTACGAGCAGTACTTC | NA | TRBJ2-7 | NA | TRBV6-1
CASSDRGQGYTEAFF | TGTGCCAGCAGTGACAGGGGGCAGGGGTACACTGAAGCTTTCTTT | few | TRBJ1-1 | TRBD1 | TRBV12-3/TRBV12-4
CASSLIAGAPKETQYF | TGTGCCAGCAGTTTAATAGCAGGCGCTCCCAAAGAGACCCAGTACTTC | once | TRBJ2-5 | NA | TRBV27
CSVALGGPGELFF | TGCAGCGTCGCGCTAGGGGGGCCCGGGGAGCTGTTTTTT | few | TRBJ2-2 | NA | TRBV29-1